Reported below is one TCR beta chain. The antigen is not known. The sample belongs to a study of T cell repertoires in cytomegalovirus infection. Study-level information: Public TCR beta signatures provided an indication of both CMV infection and a matching HLA type. Broader study findings: The cumulative frequency of public TCR beta families identified carriers of CMV plus the relevant HLA. CMV-specific TCR beta clonotypes restricted by HLA-C were the ones dominating the ex vivo response.

TCRdb re-derived calls from the reads in MiXCR, one entry per CDR3 protein. The sample has 250,000 to 300,000 distinct CDR3 sequences; about 23% are singletons. Germline CDR1 SQVTM, CDR2 ANQGSEA. The ends lost 6 bases at V and 4 bases at J; junction bases unmatched: 13. The CDR3 totals 15 residues. The gene calls are TRBV29-1 and TRBJ1-1; 8 positions match TRBD1. This receptor was identified in a human donor in good health (CMV status not recorded). Some clones in this sample may be carry-over from other donors' samples. Sequenced: PBMCs. The CDR3 loop is CSVPDRTGMGTEAFF. CDR3 sequence (DNA): TGCAGCGTCCCGGATCGGACAGGGATGGGCACTGAAGCTTTCTTT.